The 26 T cell receptor beta chains below come from one sample, sequenced in a study of siplizumab effects on memory and regulatory T cells. Sequencing was performed with immunoSEQ multiplex PCR; in TCRdb, only in-frame clones are kept and a portion is missing. The sample contains 100,000 to 120,000 clones, 90% to 95% of which appear only once. Sequencing used CD4+ T cells sorted from blood. The receptor set was obtained from a human donor in good health.

The chain combines TRBV5-4 with TRBJ2-7, with 7 nucleotides matching TRBD1. Germline CDR1 and CDR2: SGHNT and YYREEE (reference sequence). The CDR3 consists of 14 residues. V shed 0 bases and J 6 bases; nucleotides not matched to a gene: 6. The CDR3 loop is CASSLEQGLGEQYF. The CDR3 DNA reads as TGTGCCAGCAGCTTGGAACAGGGGTTAGGCGAGCAGTACTTC.

The V and J genes are TRBV4-3 and TRBJ1-1; D might be TRBD1 (6 bases). The germline gives CDR1 LGHNA, CDR2 YSLEER. CDR3 length equals 15 residues. The V end lost 0 bases, the J end lost 7 bases, and 15 bases lay between the germline ends. This CDR3 is CASSQDRGRLDEAFF. The DNA for the CDR3 is TGCGCCAGCAGCCAAGATCGGGGGCGCTTGGATGAAGCTTTCTTT.

V usage is TRBV6-5 and J usage is TRBJ2-1, with a weak D call TRBD1 (6 bases). The V and J ends lost 6 bases and 9 bases respectively, with 12 bases between them. Germline V gene sequence: CDR1 MNHEY, CDR2 SVGAGI. The CDR3 is 12 amino acids. DNA of the CDR3: TGTGCCAGCAGAGAAGGGGGTACTGAGCAGTTCTTC. This encodes CASREGGTEQFF.

In its sample, this clone was seen a few times. The chain links TRBV5-8 to TRBJ2-1, with 10 bases matching TRBD1. Trimming cost V 1 base and J 8 bases; bases outside gene matches: 6. CDR1 and CDR2 from the germline V gene are SGHTS and YDEGEE. This CDR3 spans 15 amino acids. CDR3 residues: CASSLLGQGIDEQFF. In DNA, the CDR3 is TGTGCCAGCAGCTTGTTGGGACAGGGGATCGATGAGCAGTTCTTC.

This sequence joins TRBV4-2 and TRBJ2-2; 8 bases map to TRBD2. V was clipped by 1 base and J by 4 bases; unmatched bases: 2. Germline-derived CDR1 and CDR2 are LGHNA and YNFKEQ. The CDR3 loop spans 15 amino acids. CDR3 loop: CASSQGAGATGELFF. The CDR3 DNA sequence: TGTGCCAGCAGCCAAGGAGCGGGAGCCACCGGGGAGCTGTTTTTT.

V and J are TRBV6-5 and TRBJ2-3; maybe TRBD2 (5 bases). Germline V gene data show CDR1 as MNHEY and CDR2 as SVGAGI. The CDR3 extends over 14 amino acids. Trimming removed 6 bases from V and 5 bases from J, with 15 bases in between. CDR3 DNA: TGTGCCAGCAGCGACGGGATAACCAAAGATACGCAGTATTTT. It translates to CASSDGITKDTQYF.

A single count supports this clone. The chain is built from TRBV5-1 and TRBJ2-7, with 7 bases matching TRBD1. The CDR3 contains 15 residues. The V and J ends lost 2 bases and 5 bases, in that order; junction bases with no gene match: 10. CDR1 is SGHRS and CDR2 is YFSETQ in the germline V gene. This CDR3 reads CASSLTRTGRDEQYF. The CDR3 DNA reads TGCGCCAGCAGCTTAACTCGGACAGGAAGGGACGAGCAGTACTTC.

The chain links TRBV29-1 to TRBJ2-7; tentative D call: TRBD1 (5 bases). Germline V gene sequence: CDR1 SQVTM, CDR2 ANQGSEA. The ends were cut back, 4 bases at V and 0 bases at J, with 7 bases in the middle. The CDR3 covers 12 residues. CDR3 protein: CSVGQSSYEQYF. CDR3 bases: TGCAGCGTTGGACAGAGCTCCTACGAGCAGTACTTC.

V is TRBV7-2 and J is TRBJ2-2; no definite D call. The V gene lost 0 bases and the J gene lost 4 bases, with 9 bases spanning the gap. This CDR3 comprises 15 residues. Germline CDR1 SGHTA, CDR2 FQGNSA. CDR3 protein: CASSLARTATGELFF. CDR3 sequence (DNA): TGTGCCAGCAGCTTAGCGAGGACGGCCACCGGGGAGCTGTTTTTT.

The rearrangement uses TRBV5-1 and TRBJ2-4; 12 bases align to TRBD2. The CDR3 loop spans 16 amino acids. V gave up 5 bases and J gave up 8 bases; unmatched junction bases: 11. Looked up from germline, CDR1 is SGHRS and CDR2 is YFSETQ. CDR3 bases: TGCGCCAGCAGGTCTGGGCTAGCGGGAGGGGGATACATTCAGTACTTC. Translating gives CASRSGLAGGGYIQYF.

Details on this clone: The same CDR3 is also encoded by other DNA sequences in this sample. The chain combines TRBV7-2 with TRBJ2-3; D call uncertain. The length of the CDR3 is 11 residues. Germline CDR1 and CDR2: SGHTA and FQGNSA. Trimming took off 2 bases at V and 3 bases at J, with 0 bases between the two ends. CDR3 in DNA: TGTGCCAGCAGCTTAACAGATACGCAGTATTTT. Translating gives CASSLTDTQYF. The variable domain in full, with the rest retrieved from reference TRBV7-2 and TRBJ2-3, is GAGVSQSPSNKVTEKGKDVELRCDPISGHTALYWYRQSLGQGLEFLIYFQGNSAPDKSGLPSDRFSAERTGGSVSTLTIQRTQQEDSAVYLCASSLTDTQYFGPGTRLTVL.

This clone was seen just once. The gene calls are TRBV6-5 and TRBJ2-2, with TRBD1 matching 8 bases. The trim removed 6 bases at V and 6 bases at J, leaving 9 bases unmatched. Germline CDR1 and CDR2: MNHEY and SVGAGI. The CDR3 length is 15 residues. CDR3 in amino acids: CASSRRRGRSGELFF. As DNA, the CDR3 is TGTGCCAGCAGCAGACGCAGGGGGCGCTCCGGGGAGCTGTTTTTT.

The rearrangement joins TRBV2 to TRBJ1-1; the D is unclear. Trimming left V 10 bases short and J 5 bases short, with 20 bases between. CDR3 length equals 14 residues. Germline CDR1 SNHLY, CDR2 FYNNEI. The CDR3 nucleotides are TGTGCCACCCTCAGCGCGGGGAGGGCTACTGAAGCTTTCTTT. This encodes CATLSAGRATEAFF.

The chain employs TRBV9 and TRBJ2-7, with 13 bases fitting TRBD2. The CDR3 loop spans 17 amino acids. Germline V gene data show CDR1 as SGDLS and CDR2 as YYNGEE. Unmatched junction bases numbered 7, after V lost 2 bases and J lost 2 bases. The CDR3 DNA reads as TGTGCCAGCAGCGTGGGGACTAGCGGGACCCACACCTACGAGCAGTACTTC. Its translation: CASSVGTSGTHTYEQYF.

The rearrangement uses TRBV5-1 and TRBJ2-7; TRBD1 agrees at 7 bases. CDR1 and CDR2 from the germline V gene are SGHRS and YFSETQ. Trimming removed 3 bases from V and 0 bases from J; junction bases left unmatched: 3. The CDR3 consists of 14 residues. CDR3 sequence (DNA): TGCGCCAGCAGCTGGGGGACAGCCTCCTACGAGCAGTACTTC. As protein: CASSWGTASYEQYF.

The chain has TRBV5-5 and TRBJ1-1, with D perhaps TRBD1 (5 bases). Per germline, CDR1 SGHKS and CDR2 YYEKEE (reference sequence). The V end was cut by 1 base, the J end by 6 bases, with 25 bases between. The CDR3 sequence is 18 residues long. Here the CDR3 DNA reads TGTGCCAGCAGCTTGCGCGGGACGGCCCTTTCCCCCTCCCCTGAAGCTTTCTTT. It yields the protein CASSLRGTALSPSPEAFF.

On this clone itself: One end of the junction is discordant with germline, which a read error may explain. The chain has TRBV2 and TRBJ1-3, with TRBD1 matching 7 bases. The CDR3 spans 13 residues. Germline values: CDR1 SNHLY, CDR2 FYNNEI. The CDR3 reads CASSEPATGQRIF. CDR3 DNA: TGTGCCAGCAGTGAACCCGCGACAGGGCAACGTATTTTT.

The gene calls are TRBV5-4 and TRBJ1-4, with TRBD1 as a possible D gene (5 bases). Germline V CDR1 and CDR2: SGHNT, YYREEE (reference sequence). The CDR3 spans 16 residues. Trimming shortened V by 0 bases and J by 3 bases, and 12 bases separated the two germline ends. CDR3 region: CASSLGSRGPNEKLFF. CDR3 nucleotides: TGTGCCAGCAGCTTGGGGTCGAGGGGCCCTAATGAAAAACTGTTTTTT. Variable domain in full (rest from reference TRBV5-4 and TRBJ1-4): ETGVTQSPTHLIKTRGQQVTLRCSSQSGHNTVSWYQQALGQGPQFIFQYYREEENGRGNFPPRFSGLQFPNYSSELNVNALELDDSALYLCASSLGSRGPNEKLFFGSGTQLSVL.

The chain carries TRBV25-1 and TRBJ1-4; D perhaps matches TRBD1 (5 bases). V lost 5 bases, J lost 0 bases, and 13 bases lay in between. Germline CDR1 and CDR2: MGHDK and SYGVNS. The CDR3 covers 16 residues. The CDR3 region is CASSLPTVTTNEKLFF. CDR3 coding DNA: TGTGCCAGCAGTTTACCGACAGTCACAACTAATGAAAAACTGTTTTTT.

This chain uses TRBV4-3 with TRBJ1-1; D perhaps matches TRBD1 (5 bases). Trimming cost V 4 bases and J 0 bases, with 15 bases left between them. The CDR3 sequence is 16 residues long. Germline V gene lookup returns CDR1 LGHNA and CDR2 YSLEER. This chain's CDR3 is CASSPARGGLNTEAFF. The CDR3 DNA is TGCGCCAGCAGCCCAGCGCGGGGCGGTTTGAACACTGAAGCTTTCTTT.

The gene calls are TRBV6-5 and TRBJ2-3; 8 positions agree with TRBD2. The length of the CDR3 is 14 residues. From germline, CDR1 is MNHEY and CDR2 SVGAGI. With 8 bases clipped from V and 3 bases from J, the junction kept 7 bases outside the gene matches. The CDR3, as DNA: TGTGCCAGCCGACTAGCGCTGGGAACAGATACGCAGTATTTT. Translating it yields CASRLALGTDTQYF.

The V and J genes are TRBV5-1 and TRBJ2-7; weak D call: TRBD1 (5 bases). Trimming pared 1 base from V and 6 bases from J, leaving 14 bases between. The CDR3 is 14 residues long. Germline V gives CDR1 SGHRS, CDR2 YFSETQ. CDR3: CASSLFWGQVEQYF. DNA of the CDR3: TGCGCCAGCAGCTTGTTTTGGGGCCAGGTCGAGCAGTACTTC. Full variable domain (remainder filled in from reference TRBV5-1 and TRBJ2-7): KAGVTQTPRYLIKTRGQQVTLSCSPISGHRSVSWYQQTPGQGLQFLFEYFSETQRNKGNFPGRFSGRQFSNSRSEMNVSTLELGDSALYLCASSLFWGQVEQYFGPGTRLTVT.

V is TRBV7-2 and J is TRBJ2-5; D possibly corresponds to TRBD1 (5 bases). Germline-derived CDR1 and CDR2 are SGHTA and FQGNSA. The CDR3 length is 14 residues. V was trimmed by 3 bases and J by 7 bases, leaving 15 bases between them. The CDR3 coding sequence is TGTGCCAGCAGCTTGAATTCCCACCAGGGGACCCAGTACTTC. Amino acid sequence: CASSLNSHQGTQYF.

The chain links TRBV9 to TRBJ2-5; TRBD1 aligns across 7 bases. Germline CDR1 is SGDLS and CDR2 is YYNGEE. The CDR3 covers 15 residues. V dropped 3 bases and J dropped 0; count of bases not matched to a gene: 5. CDR3 nucleotides: TGTGCCAGCAGCGCGACAGGGACCGACCAAGAGACCCAGTACTTC. This translates into CASSATGTDQETQYF.

V usage is TRBV19 and J usage is TRBJ1-4; TRBD1 aligns across 9 bases. Germline-derived CDR1 and CDR2 are LNHDA and SQIVND (reference sequence). With V trimmed by 6 bases and J by 7 bases, 6 bases remained unmatched. This CDR3 is 14 amino acids long. Written as DNA, the CDR3 is TGTGCCAGTAGCAGAACAGGGGGCTCTGAAAAACTGTTTTTT. As protein: CASSRTGGSEKLFF.

The chain joins TRBV14 to TRBJ2-3; D is tentatively TRBD1 or TRBD2 (5 bases each). Deletions cut 3 bases from V and 3 bases from J, with 16 bases between. Germline V lookup: CDR1 SGHDN, CDR2 FVKESK. The CDR3 has 16 residues. Written as DNA, the CDR3 is TGTGCCAGCAGCCAGGGACCATCGGATTTGACAGATACGCAGTATTTT. This translates into CASSQGPSDLTDTQYF.